A single T cell receptor beta chain is shown here with its context. Antigen unknown. Between the trimmed V and J ends, which lost 3 bases and 7 bases, there was a span of 16 bases. CDR1 is MGHRA, CDR2 YSYEKL, per germline. The CDR3 has 15 amino acids. These data are taken from a study of cytomegalovirus exposure and HLA in healthy donors. Whole-study findings and limits: That first-cohort TCR clusters tended to co-occur in the 120 or so validation repertoires was found in a later analysis. Through in vitro validation, three CMV-associated chains were shown to be specific for CMV antigens. While the bulk of TCR sequences proved rare, some public TCRs turned up in many donors.

The study drew the donors from its approximately 120-subject validation cohort, separate from the roughly 710-subject first cohort. TCRdb's copy holds only in-frame clones and misses some; the assay was immunoSEQ multiplex PCR. The sample yields under 100,000 clones, around 95% seen once. The rearrangement links TRBV4-1 to TRBJ1-3; the D is unclear. This receptor was taken from a woman aged 18-30 years in good health and CMV-seronegative. Sample: PBMCs. CDR3 in amino acids: CASSQIDVGANTIYF. The CDR3 nucleotides are TGCGCCAGCAGCCAGATTGATGTGGGAGCGAACACCATATATTTT.